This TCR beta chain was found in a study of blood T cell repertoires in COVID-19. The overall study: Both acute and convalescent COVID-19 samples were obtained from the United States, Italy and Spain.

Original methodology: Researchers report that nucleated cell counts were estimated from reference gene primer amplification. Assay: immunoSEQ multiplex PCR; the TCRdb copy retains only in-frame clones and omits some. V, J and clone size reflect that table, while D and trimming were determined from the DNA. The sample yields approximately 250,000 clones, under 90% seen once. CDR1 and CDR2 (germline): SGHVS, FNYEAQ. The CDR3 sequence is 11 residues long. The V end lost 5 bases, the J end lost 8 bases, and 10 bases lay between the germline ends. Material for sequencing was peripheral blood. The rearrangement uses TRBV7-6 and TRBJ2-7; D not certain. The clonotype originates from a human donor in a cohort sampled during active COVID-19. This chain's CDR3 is CASSPSEKQYF. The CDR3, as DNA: TGTGCCAGCAGCCCCTCAGAAAAGCAGTACTTC.